This paragraph reports one T cell receptor beta chain. The PCR ran on 60 Vbeta and 13 Jbeta primers. Profiling relied on immunoSEQ multiplex PCR, and the TCRdb table lists in-frame clones only, not all of them. The sample lists some 90,000 clones; 82% were seen once. This record belongs to a study of cytomegalovirus exposure and HLA in healthy donors. The CDR3 extends over 16 amino acids. Germline V gene data show CDR1 as SGHDT and CDR2 as YYEEEE. V trimming: 1 base; J trimming: 2 bases; junction bases outside the gene matches: 5. V and J are TRBV5-6 and TRBJ2-2; the match to TRBD1 covers 7 bases. The TCR sequence derives from a man aged 50-60 years in good health and CMV-seronegative. The sequencing sample was made of PBMCs. The CDR3 region is CASSLSPGGNTGELFF. For the CDR3, the DNA is TGTGCCAGCAGCTTGTCCCCAGGGGGTAACACCGGGGAGCTGTTTTTT.